The 27 T cell receptor beta chains below were found in one sample sequenced in a study of cytomegalovirus exposure and HLA in healthy donors (TCRdb year 2017). Library construction relied on the immunoSEQ multiplex PCR assay. For the multiplex PCR, a mixture combining 60 forward primers for TCR Vbeta segments and 13 reverse primers for TCR Jbeta segments was used. The immuneACCESS repertoire file appears here via TCRdb, limited to in-frame rearrangements. These files lack a portion of the clones; in checked studies, under half of the deficit traces to unresolved V genes, and the cause of the others is not known. Counted in this sample were approximately 96,000 clones; under 80% of them appeared once. About 1.7% of the sample is taken by the ten largest. Sequencing was done on a sample of PBMCs. The receptors come from a male donor in good health and CMV-seronegative.

This sequence joins TRBV14 and TRBJ2-5, with TRBD1 matching 7 bases. V shed 6 bases, J shed 3 bases, and the junction held 10 bases outside the gene matches. CDR1 and CDR2 (germline): SGHDN, FVKESK. The CDR3 is 15 residues long. The CDR3 DNA reads as TGTGCCAGCAGTTCACCACGGGACAGAAAAGAGACCCAGTACTTC. The encoded protein is CASSSPRDRKETQYF.

The rearrangement joins TRBV5-6 to TRBJ1-4; tentative D call: TRBD1 (5 bases). Germline CDR1 SGHDT, CDR2 YYEEEE. The CDR3 contains 15 residues. V lost 0 bases to trimming and J lost 7 bases, with 13 bases between them. CDR3 amino acids: CASSLEGYGGEKLFF. The CDR3 DNA follows: TGTGCCAGCAGCTTGGAGGGATACGGGGGTGAAAAACTGTTTTTT.

CDR3 DNA: TGTGCCAGCAGTGAGAGGGGGCAGGACTATGGCTACACCTTC. Protein sequence: CASSERGQDYGYTF. The chain joins TRBV6-1 to TRBJ1-2, with 7 bases identical to TRBD1. CDR1 MNHNS and CDR2 SASEGT come from the germline V gene. The V segment lost 3 bases and the J segment 3 bases; nucleotides outside the gene matches: 4. This CDR3 has 14 amino acids.

This clone was picked up a small number of times. The CDR3 region is CASSSWSAGDTYEQYF. The CDR3 DNA sequence: TGCGCCAGCAGTTCTTGGTCAGCGGGAGATACCTACGAGCAGTACTTC. The chain couples TRBV10-2 to TRBJ2-7; 8 bases align to TRBD2. Germline V lookup: CDR1 WSHSY, CDR2 SAAADI. The V segment lost 5 bases and the J segment 2 bases; nucleotides outside the gene matches: 11. This CDR3 is 16 amino acids long.

Turning to this clone: In the same sample, other DNA sequences code for this CDR3. This chain uses TRBV27 with TRBJ1-5; 7 positions agree with TRBD1. Germline V CDR1 and CDR2: MNHEY, SMNVEV (reference sequence). V trimming: 5 bases; J trimming: 2 bases; junction bases outside the gene matches: 3. This CDR3 contains 14 residues. CDR3 DNA sequence: TGTGCCAGCAGTCTTGGGACAGGCAATCAGCCCCAGCATTTT. This gives the protein CASSLGTGNQPQHF.

The chain combines TRBV5-4 with TRBJ2-3, with D maybe TRBD2 (5 bases). V was trimmed by 0 bases and J by 0 bases, leaving 11 bases between them. CDR3 size: 16 residues. Germline V gene lookup returns CDR1 SGHNT and CDR2 YYREEE (reference sequence). In DNA, the CDR3 is TGTGCCAGCAGCTTGGCCGGAGGTCAGAGCACAGATACGCAGTATTTT. Protein: CASSLAGGQSTDTQYF.

This clone was picked up one time. This rearrangement joins TRBV5-5 to TRBJ1-1; D is ambiguous. Trimming left V 7 bases short and J 0 bases short, with 16 bases between. From germline, CDR1 is SGHKS and CDR2 YYEKEE (reference sequence). This CDR3 is 15 amino acids long. The CDR3 loop is CASQLGGRMNTEAFF. For the CDR3, the DNA is TGTGCCAGCCAATTGGGAGGCAGAATGAACACTGAAGCTTTCTTT.

V is TRBV29-1 and J is TRBJ2-7; 14 bases map to TRBD2. Germline assignment: CDR1 SQVTM and CDR2 ANQGSEA. Unmatched junction bases numbered 6, after V lost 5 bases and J lost 0 bases. There are 16 residues in the CDR3. CDR3 region: CSVLSGLAGGSYEQYF. The CDR3 bases are TGCAGCGTTCTCTCCGGACTAGCGGGAGGCTCCTACGAGCAGTACTTC.

The genes are TRBV7-6 and TRBJ2-7; 12 bases fit TRBD1. CDR1 is SGHVS and CDR2 is FNYEAQ in the germline V gene. With 5 bases clipped from V and 2 bases from J, the junction kept 4 bases outside the gene matches. The CDR3 has 15 residues. CDR3: CASSPRDRGPYEQYF. DNA of the CDR3: TGTGCCAGCAGCCCCCGGGACAGGGGGCCCTACGAGCAGTACTTC. Together with reference TRBV7-6 and TRBJ2-7, the CDR3 gives the full variable domain: GAGVSQSPRYKVTKRGQDVALRCDPISGHVSLYWYRQALGQGPEFLTYFNYEAQQDKSGLPNDRFSAERPEGSISTLTIQRTEQRDSAMYRCASSPRDRGPYEQYFGPGTRLTVT.

The chain employs TRBV30 and TRBJ1-1, with unresolved D. In germline, CDR1 is GTSNPN, CDR2 SVGIG (reference sequence). CDR3 length equals 13 residues. Trimming took 1 base from V and 6 from J, leaving 12 bases between them. Here the CDR3 DNA reads TGTGCCTGGAGTGGCGGGGATACGGCTGAAGCTTTCTTT. It specifies CAWSGGDTAEAFF.

This clone was counted between two and nine times. This sequence joins TRBV6-5 and TRBJ2-7, with 8 bases identical to TRBD1. This CDR3 comprises 14 residues. Germline V CDR1 and CDR2: MNHEY, SVGAGI. V trimming: 3 bases; J trimming: 5 bases; junction bases outside the gene matches: 6. Here the CDR3 DNA reads TGTGCCAGCAGTTATACAGGGGGAGTCGACGAGCAGTACTTC. Protein product: CASSYTGGVDEQYF.

This clone ranks as medium-sized. The chain uses TRBV6-6 and TRBJ2-7; the D gene is possibly TRBD1 (6 bases). The CDR3 spans 13 residues. Germline CDR1 is MNHNY and CDR2 is SVGAGI (reference sequence). V was shortened by 7 bases and J by 7 bases, with 17 bases between the two germline ends. CDR3 in DNA: TGTGCCAGCAATCAGGGGTTTCAAGGGGAGCAGTACTTC. Residues: CASNQGFQGEQYF.

This clone appeared a few times. This sequence joins TRBV2 and TRBJ2-4; a possible D gene is TRBD2 (5 bases). Germline CDR1 is SNHLY and CDR2 is FYNNEI. V lost 2 bases to trimming and J lost 2 bases, with 13 bases between them. CDR3 length: 16 residues. CDR3 in amino acids: CASSEQRGLTKNIQYF. The CDR3, as DNA: TGTGCCAGCAGTGAACAACGAGGGTTAACCAAAAACATTCAGTACTTC.

The chain has TRBV19 and TRBJ1-5; D is possibly TRBD1 (6 bases). Germline CDR1 is LNHDA and CDR2 is SQIVND (reference sequence). CDR3 length: 14 amino acids. V was clipped by 6 bases and J by 4 bases, with 13 bases between them. The DNA for the CDR3 is TGTGCCAGTAGGAAACAGGGTGGAAATCAGCCCCAGCATTTT. Translation gives CASRKQGGNQPQHF.

This chain connects TRBV4-1 to TRBJ2-4, with D maybe TRBD2 (5 bases). V shed 3 bases and J shed 0 bases, with 9 bases lying between them. This CDR3 region has 15 residues. Germline CDR1 and CDR2: MGHRA and YSYEKL. This chain's CDR3 is CASSHGLLAKNIQYF. The CDR3, as DNA: TGCGCCAGCAGCCACGGACTTCTAGCCAAAAACATTCAGTACTTC.

The chain carries TRBV30 and TRBJ2-7, with 7 bases fitting TRBD1. This CDR3 is built from 13 residues. V dropped 2 bases and J dropped 4; count of bases not matched to a gene: 5. From germline, CDR1 is GTSNPN and CDR2 SVGIG (reference sequence). The CDR3 sequence is CAWSRGQAYEQYF. The CDR3 nucleotides read TGTGCCTGGAGTAGGGGGCAAGCTTACGAGCAGTACTTC. Full variable domain (rest looked up from reference TRBV30 and TRBJ2-7): SQTIHQWPATLVQPVGSPLSLECTVEGTSNPNLYWYRQAAGRGLQLLFYSVGIGQISSEVPQNLSASRPQDRQFILSSKKLLLSDSGFYLCAWSRGQAYEQYFGPGTRLTVT.

The V gene is TRBV15, the J gene TRBJ2-2; possibly TRBD2 for D (5 bases). Germline CDR1 is LNHNV and CDR2 is YYDKDF (reference sequence). The CDR3 is made up of 13 amino acids. V gave up 6 bases and J gave up 3 bases, with 8 bases separating them. CDR3 loop: CATSGGYTGELFF. The CDR3, as DNA: TGTGCCACCAGTGGCGGGTACACCGGGGAGCTGTTTTTT.

This chain uses TRBV28 with TRBJ2-5, with D tentatively TRBD2 (6 bases). CDR3 length: 14 amino acids. With 5 bases removed from V and 2 bases from J, the gap between germline ends came to 12 bases. Germline lookup yields CDR1 MDHEN and CDR2 SYDVKM. In nucleotides, the CDR3 is TGTGCCAGCAGTGCCTGGGGGAGGCAAGAGACCCAGTACTTC. Translating gives CASSAWGRQETQYF.

This clone was seen a handful of times. V is TRBV28 and J is TRBJ2-1; TRBD1 matches at 10 bases. CDR3 length equals 14 residues. J gave up 7 bases and V 5 bases, and 5 bases lay outside the gene matches. Germline CDR1 and CDR2: MDHEN and SYDVKM. The CDR3 sequence: CASSVDRGVNEQFF. CDR3 DNA sequence: TGTGCCAGCAGTGTGGACAGGGGGGTGAATGAGCAGTTCTTC.

The J gene is TRBJ2-7, the V gene TRBV7-3, with 13 nucleotides matching TRBD2. Germline V gene data show CDR1 as SGHTA and CDR2 as FQGTGA. The CDR3 contains 16 residues. The J segment lost 4 bases and the V segment lost 2 bases, leaving 5 bases of the junction unmatched. The CDR3 region has the DNA TGTGCCAGCAGCTTATCAGGGACTAGCGGGACTTACGAGCAGTACTTC. It specifies CASSLSGTSGTYEQYF.

This rearrangement joins TRBV27 to TRBJ2-7; no firm D call. This CDR3 has 12 amino acids. With 3 bases removed from V and 3 bases from J, the gap between germline ends came to 6 bases. Germline V gives CDR1 MNHEY, CDR2 SMNVEV (reference sequence). The CDR3 protein is CASSFIGYEQYF. CDR3 nucleotides: TGTGCCAGCAGTTTTATCGGCTACGAGCAGTACTTC.

The chain combines TRBV5-4 with TRBJ1-1; TRBD1 matches at 8 bases. V lost 3 bases and J lost 5; bases outside the gene matches: 3. Germline values: CDR1 SGHNT, CDR2 YYREEE (reference sequence). The CDR3 extends over 13 amino acids. The DNA for the CDR3 is TGTGCCAGCAGCTCACAGGGGGGGACTGAAGCTTTCTTT. Protein sequence: CASSSQGGTEAFF.

This sequence joins TRBV9 and TRBJ1-5; D not certain. V was cut by 0 bases and J by 5 bases, with 6 bases left in between. CDR1 and CDR2 from the germline V gene are SGDLS and YYNGEE. This CDR3 is built from 13 residues. The CDR3 bases are TGTGCCAGCAGCGTAGCCCAGGATCAGCCCCAGCATTTT. It codes for CASSVAQDQPQHF.

V gene TRBV6-1 combines with J gene TRBJ1-2, with D possibly matching TRBD1 (5 bases). Germline V gene sequence: CDR1 MNHNS, CDR2 SASEGT. The CDR3 covers 15 residues. Trimming stripped 7 bases from V and 2 bases from J, with 17 bases between. Here the CDR3 reads CASTEGRGDNYGYTF. The CDR3 nucleotides read TGTGCCAGCACCGAAGGGCGGGGCGACAACTATGGCTACACCTTC.

This chain uses TRBV28 with TRBJ1-5, with 10 nucleotides matching TRBD1. V shed 2 bases and J 2 bases; nucleotides not matched to a gene: 3. CDR1 is MDHEN and CDR2 is SYDVKM in the germline V gene. This CDR3 spans 16 amino acids. CDR3: CASSLRGTGGNQPQHF. The CDR3 bases are TGTGCCAGCAGTTTAAGGGGGACAGGGGGCAATCAGCCCCAGCATTTT.

This chain joins TRBV27 and TRBJ2-5; 10 positions match TRBD1. Looked up from germline, CDR1 is MNHEY and CDR2 is SMNVEV (reference sequence). Trimming removed 2 bases from V and 6 bases from J; junction bases left unmatched: 6. CDR3 size: 15 residues. CDR3 residues: CASSLGTGVVKTQYF. The DNA for the CDR3 is TGTGCCAGCAGTTTAGGGACAGGGGTTGTGAAGACCCAGTACTTC.

The V and J genes are TRBV29-1 and TRBJ2-5, with 8 bases identical to TRBD2. V lost 6 bases and J lost 5; bases outside the gene matches: 11. CDR1 SQVTM and CDR2 ANQGSEA come from the germline V gene. This CDR3 contains 14 residues. In DNA, the CDR3 is TGCAGCGTCGCCCTAACGGGGGGGCTGGAGACCCAGTACTTC. Amino acid sequence: CSVALTGGLETQYF. The variable domain in full, with the rest retrieved from reference TRBV29-1 and TRBJ2-5, is SAVISQKPSRDICQRGTSLTIQCQVDSQVTMMFWYRQQPGQSLTLIATANQGSEATYESGFVIDKFPISRPNLTFSTLTVSNMSPEDSSIYLCSVALTGGLETQYFGPGTRLLVL.